The entry below gives a single T cell receptor (beta chain) sequence along with its context. No antigen is known for it. Specified time point: late sampling 161 to 241 days after vaccination in a few convalescent patients. Treatment denoted: roughly 10-day PBMC culture with coronavirus spike peptide pools or control peptides (ViraFEST assay). Sequenced with the Oncomine TCR Beta short-read assay was DNA taken from cultured CD4+ T cells. It was cultured CD4+ T cells from which genomic DNA was extracted. Each CDR3 protein is one row after TCRdb ran MiXCR on the PCR reads. The table has under 30,000 distinct CDR3 sequences, 35% to 40% seen once. The data derive from a study of vaccination and CD4 T cells after COVID-19. Per germline, CDR1 SGHVS and CDR2 FNYEAQ. The CDR3 length is 16 residues. V was shortened by 0 bases and J by 6 bases, with 18 bases between the two germline ends.

This chain uses TRBV7-6 with TRBJ2-7, with D perhaps given as TRBD1 or TRBD2 (5 bases each). The sequenced sample was CD4+ T cells from blood, cultured in vitro, obtained about 7 months after SARS-CoV-2 vaccination. The TCR comes from a human donor who had recovered from COVID-19. CDR3 in amino acids: CASSLAQPGTGFEQYF. CDR3 bases: TGTGCCAGCAGCTTAGCGCAGCCAGGGACGGGGTTCGAGCAGTACTTC.